The sequence of this T cell receptor beta chain was determined in a study of T cell responses to AZD1222 COVID-19 vaccine. About the research overall: Pooled together were second doses at about 4 or about 12 weeks. Study-level points and caveats: It was only a handful of AZD1222 recipients who were seropositive at baseline. White British donors predominated, females outnumbered males, and clonal diversity was possibly underestimated. Vaccine-related CD4 TCRs covered spike, predominating at 160-218 and 743-854.

The protocol was immunoSEQ multiplex PCR, while the TCRdb copy is restricted to in-frame clones and leaves out a portion. The data contain 54,000 or so clones, roughly 90% of them singletons. To note about this clone: Its antigen is unknown.

Sample: peripheral blood, taken on day 0 of AZD1222 vaccination. The receptor comes from an adult in good health.

The CDR3 DNA is TGTGCCAGCAGCTTAGATGAGGGGAGGAGGACTGAAGCTTTCTTT. Its translation is CASSLDEGRRTEAFF. The chain recombines TRBV11-2 with TRBJ1-1; maybe TRBD1 (5 bases). The ends were cut back, 0 bases at V and 5 bases at J, with 13 bases in the middle. CDR3 length: 15 residues. Germline CDR1 and CDR2: SGHAT and FQNNGV.